This TCR beta chain was sequenced for a study of PD-1 blockade in classical Hodgkin lymphoma. Study results and limitations: Prior to therapy, complete responders displayed diversity much like that of newly diagnosed patients. Newly diagnosed patients were reported to exhibit reduced baseline TCR diversity relative to healthy donors.

All patients relapsed after autologous stem cell transplantation, and brentuximab vedotin exposure varied. The CDR3 has 15 residues. CDR1 is SGHDT, CDR2 YYEEEE, per germline. V lost 2 bases and J lost 5; bases outside the gene matches: 6. As to this clone: Its antigen is still unknown.

Assay used: immunoSEQ multiplex PCR; TCRdb lists only in-frame clones, some missing. In the table there are some 31,000 clones, about two thirds of which are singletons. Sequencing was performed on peripheral blood mononuclear cells (PBMCs), taken before the second cycle of nivolumab. This receptor was taken from a human donor with classical Hodgkin lymphoma. The chain recombines TRBV5-6 with TRBJ2-5; 10 bases are shared with TRBD2. In DNA form, the CDR3 reads TGTGCCAGCAGCTTCCTAGCGGGGGAAGGGGAGACCCAGTACTTC. Amino acids: CASSFLAGEGETQYF.